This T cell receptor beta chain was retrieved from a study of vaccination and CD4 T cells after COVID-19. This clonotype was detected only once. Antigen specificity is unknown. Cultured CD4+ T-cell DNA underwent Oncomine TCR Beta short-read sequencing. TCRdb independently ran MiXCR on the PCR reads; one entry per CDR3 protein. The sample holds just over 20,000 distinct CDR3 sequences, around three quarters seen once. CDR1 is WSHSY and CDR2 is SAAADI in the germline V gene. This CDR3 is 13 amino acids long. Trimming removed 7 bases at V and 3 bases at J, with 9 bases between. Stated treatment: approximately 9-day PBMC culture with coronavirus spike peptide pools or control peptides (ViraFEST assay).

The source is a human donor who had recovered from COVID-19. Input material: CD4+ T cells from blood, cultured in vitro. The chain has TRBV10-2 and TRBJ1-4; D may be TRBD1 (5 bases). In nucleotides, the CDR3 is TGCGCCAGCACGGGGGTGCCTAATGAAAAACTGTTTTTT. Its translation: CASTGVPNEKLFF.